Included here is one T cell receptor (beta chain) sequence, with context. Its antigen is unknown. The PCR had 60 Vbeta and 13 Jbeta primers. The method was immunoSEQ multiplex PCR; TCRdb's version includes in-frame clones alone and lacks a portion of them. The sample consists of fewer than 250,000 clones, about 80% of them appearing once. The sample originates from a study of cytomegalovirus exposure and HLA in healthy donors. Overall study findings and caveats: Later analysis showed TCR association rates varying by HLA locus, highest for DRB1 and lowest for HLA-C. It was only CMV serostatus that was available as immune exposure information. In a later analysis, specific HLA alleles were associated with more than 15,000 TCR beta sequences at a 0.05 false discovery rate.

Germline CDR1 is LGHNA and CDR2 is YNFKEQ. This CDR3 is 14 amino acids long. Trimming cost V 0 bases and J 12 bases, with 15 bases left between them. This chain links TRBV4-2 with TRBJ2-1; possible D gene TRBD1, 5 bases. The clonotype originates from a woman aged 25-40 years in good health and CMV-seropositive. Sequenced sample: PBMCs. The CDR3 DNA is TGTGCCAGCAGCCAAGATAGGGGTTGGGTCGGGCAGTTCTTC. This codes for CASSQDRGWVGQFF.